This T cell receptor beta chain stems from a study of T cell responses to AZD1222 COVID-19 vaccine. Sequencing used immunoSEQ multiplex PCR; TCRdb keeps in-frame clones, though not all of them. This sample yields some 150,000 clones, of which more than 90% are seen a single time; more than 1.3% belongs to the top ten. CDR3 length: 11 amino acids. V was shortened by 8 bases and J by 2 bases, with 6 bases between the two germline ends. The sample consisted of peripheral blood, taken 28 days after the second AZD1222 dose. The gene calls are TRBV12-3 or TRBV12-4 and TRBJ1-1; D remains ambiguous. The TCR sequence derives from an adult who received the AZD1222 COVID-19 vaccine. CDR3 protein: CASLRNTEAFF. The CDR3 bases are TGTGCCAGCTTGAGAAACACTGAAGCTTTCTTT.